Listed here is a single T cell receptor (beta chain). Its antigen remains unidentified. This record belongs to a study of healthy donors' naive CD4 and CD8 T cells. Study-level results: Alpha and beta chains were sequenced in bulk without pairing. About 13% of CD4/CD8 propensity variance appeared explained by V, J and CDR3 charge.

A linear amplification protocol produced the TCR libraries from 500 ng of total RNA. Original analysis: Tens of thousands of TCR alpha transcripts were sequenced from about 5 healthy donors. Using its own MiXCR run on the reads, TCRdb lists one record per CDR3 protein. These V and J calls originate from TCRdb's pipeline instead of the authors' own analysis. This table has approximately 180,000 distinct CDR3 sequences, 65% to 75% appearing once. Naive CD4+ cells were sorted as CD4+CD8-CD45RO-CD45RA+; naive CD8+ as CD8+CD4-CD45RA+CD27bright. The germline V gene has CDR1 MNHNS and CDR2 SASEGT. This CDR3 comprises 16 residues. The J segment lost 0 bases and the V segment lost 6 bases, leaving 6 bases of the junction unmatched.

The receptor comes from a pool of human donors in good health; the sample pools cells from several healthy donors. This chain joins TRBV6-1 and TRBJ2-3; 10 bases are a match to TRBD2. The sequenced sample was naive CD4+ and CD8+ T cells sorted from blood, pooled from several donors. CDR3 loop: CASRVLAGRSTDTQYF. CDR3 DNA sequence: TGTGCCAGCAGAGTACTAGCGGGGAGGAGCACAGATACGCAGTATTTT.